This record concerns one T cell receptor (beta chain) sequence. This record belongs to a study of T cells in Graves' hyperthyroidism and ophthalmopathy. TCR beta CDR3 sequences were amplified from RNA transcripts. Initially, a first-round RT-PCR of the TCR CDR3 employed the HTBI primer set. TCRdb re-analysed the multiplex PCR reads in MiXCR, keeping a single row per CDR3 protein. This sample yields about 530,000 distinct CDR3 sequences, of which approximately 17% are seen a single time; under 20% belongs to the top ten. Sequencing was carried out using blood. The receptor was isolated from a woman between 18 and 30 years old with Graves' ophthalmopathy.

This CDR3 is CASSLDFVGTGANVLTF. The CDR3 DNA reads TGCGCCAGCAGCTTGGATTTCGTCGGGACTGGGGCCAACGTCCTGACTTTC. This chain joins TRBV5-1 and TRBJ2-6; D perhaps matches TRBD2 (5 bases). The germline V gene encodes CDR1 SGHRS and CDR2 YFSETQ. The CDR3 consists of 17 residues. V gave up 0 bases and J gave up 2 bases, with 12 bases separating them.